This entry describes one T cell receptor beta chain. No antigen is known for it. The data were taken from a study of cytomegalovirus exposure and HLA in healthy donors. Overall study findings and caveats: Confirmation was obtained in vitro that a few CMV-associated chains are specific for CMV antigens.

This CDR3 contains 15 residues. Germline assignment: CDR1 MDHEN and CDR2 SYDVKM. Trimming took 5 bases from V and 6 from J, leaving 19 bases between them. The study ran its PCR with 60 Vbeta and 13 Jbeta primers. Sequenced by immunoSEQ multiplex PCR; TCRdb stores in-frame clones only, minus some. The sample's table shows roughly 120,000 clones. This sequence joins TRBV28 and TRBJ1-1; D unclear. Sequencing was carried out using PBMCs. The receptor was isolated from a man between 18 and 35 years old in good health and CMV-seronegative. This CDR3 reads CASSPRVRGRPEAFF. CDR3 DNA sequence: TGTGCCAGCAGTCCCCGGGTCCGGGGTAGGCCTGAAGCTTTCTTT.